Following are 14 T cell receptor beta chains from one sample sequenced in a study of blood T cell repertoires in COVID-19 (dated by TCRdb to the early 2020s). Library preparation used the immunoSEQ multiplex PCR assay. TCRdb retrieved this table from immuneACCESS and kept in-frame rearrangements only. Not all clones are present; in checked studies, unresolved V genes account for under half, and no reason is known for the remainder. The sample data list 150,000 to 200,000 clones, and more than 65% of these were observed just once. Clones ranked in the top ten supply about 2.7% of the sample. Sequencing used peripheral blood. The receptors were gathered from a human donor with acute or convalescent COVID-19. The donor label of this sample is uncertain.

V usage is TRBV30 and J usage is TRBJ2-5, with a weak D call TRBD1 (5 bases). CDR1 and CDR2 (germline): GTSNPN, SVGIG (reference sequence). The CDR3 extends over 14 amino acids. With 3 bases removed from V and 5 bases from J, the gap between germline ends came to 16 bases. As DNA, the CDR3 is TGTGCCTGGAGCGTTGACCGAGCAGGGGAGACCCAGTACTTC. Amino acids: CAWSVDRAGETQYF.

This chain uses TRBV5-1 with TRBJ2-6; 9 bases align to TRBD1. Germline V lookup: CDR1 SGHRS, CDR2 YFSETQ. V was pared by 0 bases and J by 4 bases, with 5 bases of the junction left unmatched. This CDR3 region has 17 residues. The CDR3 protein is CASSLAGTGTGANVLTF. CDR3 nucleotides: TGCGCCAGCAGCTTGGCTGGGACAGGGACAGGGGCCAACGTCCTGACTTTC.

This rearrangement joins TRBV2 to TRBJ1-2, with D perhaps matching TRBD1 (6 bases). Germline loops: CDR1 SNHLY, CDR2 FYNNEI. The CDR3 is 14 amino acids. The germline V and J ends were trimmed by 7 bases and 2 bases, with 14 bases remaining between them. This chain's CDR3 is CASTPDRANYGYTF. CDR3 bases: TGTGCCAGCACCCCGGACAGAGCCAACTATGGCTACACCTTC.

V and J are TRBV19 and TRBJ1-1, with 10 bases matching TRBD1. The CDR3 totals 14 residues. Germline CDR1 and CDR2: LNHDA and SQIVND (reference sequence). V lost 8 bases and J lost 1; bases outside the gene matches: 4. The CDR3 nucleotides read TGTGCCAGTCGGACAGGGGGTCGGAACACTGAAGCTTTCTTT. Translating it yields CASRTGGRNTEAFF.

This chain uses TRBV19 with TRBJ1-2; 8 bases agree with TRBD1. In germline, CDR1 is LNHDA, CDR2 SQIVND (reference sequence). The V segment lost 5 bases and the J segment 6 bases; nucleotides outside the gene matches: 8. This CDR3 has 14 residues. CDR3 DNA: TGTGCCAGTAGTCCCGGGACAGGCCATAATGGCTACACCTTC. The encoded protein is CASSPGTGHNGYTF. Based on the CDR3 plus reference TRBV19 and TRBJ1-2, the full variable domain is DGGITQSPKYLFRKEGQNVTLSCEQNLNHDAMYWYRQDPGQGLRLIYYSQIVNDFQKGDIAEGYSVSREKKESFPLTVTSAQKNPTAFYLCASSPGTGHNGYTFGSGTRLTVV.

In this sample, this clone turned up once. CDR3 in DNA: TGTGCCAGCTCACCACGCGGACAGGGGGTGACCCAGTACTTC. This encodes CASSPRGQGVTQYF. V and J are TRBV18 and TRBJ2-5, with 10 bases lining up with TRBD1. Germline-derived CDR1 and CDR2 are KGHSH and LQKENI. V shed 1 base, J shed 7 bases, and the junction held 3 bases outside the gene matches. This CDR3 contains 14 residues.

This chain joins TRBV23-1 and TRBJ2-7; D might be TRBD1 (6 bases). TRBV23-1 is recorded as an ORF, its role being uncertain. With 2 bases removed from V and 0 bases from J, the gap between germline ends came to 11 bases. The CDR3 spans 15 residues. The CDR3 region has the DNA TGCGCCAGCAGTCAAGCAGGGGCGGACTCCTACGAGCAGTACTTC. Translating it yields CASSQAGADSYEQYF.

This clone showed up just once. The rearrangement joins TRBV19 to TRBJ1-5, with D possibly TRBD1 on 5 matching bases. The V end lost 6 bases, the J end lost 3 bases, and 12 bases lay between the germline ends. The CDR3 length is 14 residues. Per the germline V gene, CDR1 is LNHDA and CDR2 is SQIVND (reference sequence). Here the CDR3 DNA reads TGTGCCAGTAGCCCACAGGTTAACAATCAGCCCCAGCATTTT. Protein: CASSPQVNNQPQHF.

Comments on this clone: At one end the junction does not follow the germline gene, possibly because of a read error. The V call is TRBV7-2, the J call TRBJ2-1; 13 nucleotides align to TRBD2. The CDR3 totals 16 residues. Germline V lookup: CDR1 SGHTA, CDR2 FQGNSA. The CDR3 protein is CASSLAPGLAGNEQFF. The CDR3 coding sequence is TGTGCCAGCAGCCTAGCACCGGGACTAGCGGGAAACGAGCAGTTCTTC.

This chain joins TRBV5-1 and TRBJ2-1; TRBD2 matches at 7 bases. The CDR3 runs 13 residues. With 2 bases clipped from V and 9 bases from J, the junction kept 5 bases outside the gene matches. Germline lookup yields CDR1 SGHRS and CDR2 YFSETQ. CDR3 sequence reads: CASSLIPGGEQFF. The DNA of the CDR3 is TGCGCCAGCAGCTTAATTCCGGGGGGTGAGCAGTTCTTC. The entire variable domain, with the rest obtained from reference TRBV5-1 and TRBJ2-1, is as follows: KAGVTQTPRYLIKTRGQQVTLSCSPISGHRSVSWYQQTPGQGLQFLFEYFSETQRNKGNFPGRFSGRQFSNSRSEMNVSTLELGDSALYLCASSLIPGGEQFFGPGTRLTVL.

The rearrangement uses TRBV4-2 and TRBJ2-7; 11 nucleotides agree with TRBD2. The V segment lost 5 bases and the J segment 6 bases; nucleotides outside the gene matches: 9. This CDR3 is built from 15 residues. The germline V gene encodes CDR1 LGHNA and CDR2 YNFKEQ. As DNA, the CDR3 is TGTGCCAGCAGCGTACTTAGCGGGGGGGCAGGCGAGCAGTACTTC. Translation: CASSVLSGGAGEQYF.

The V gene is TRBV7-3, the J gene TRBJ2-5; unclear D gene. The V end was cut by 5 bases, the J end by 5 bases, with 9 bases between. The CDR3 consists of 12 residues. The germline CDR1 and CDR2 sequences are SGHTA and FQGTGA. The CDR3: CASSLNGETQYF. The CDR3 DNA is TGTGCCAGCAGCCTAAACGGGGAGACCCAGTACTTC.

The chain has TRBV28 and TRBJ2-2; 7 bases are a match to TRBD2. V shed 8 bases, J shed 2 bases, and the junction held 5 bases outside the gene matches. Per the germline V gene, CDR1 is MDHEN and CDR2 is SYDVKM. This CDR3 is 14 amino acids long. CDR3 nucleotides: TGTGCCAGCCGACCGGGACTAAACACCGGGGAGCTGTTTTTT. Its protein product is CASRPGLNTGELFF.

The V call is TRBV5-1, the J call TRBJ1-2, with TRBD1 matching over 10 bases. Unmatched junction bases numbered 15, after V lost 0 bases and J lost 7 bases. The CDR3 contains 18 residues. From germline, CDR1 is SGHRS and CDR2 YFSETQ. CDR3: CASSLARGGTGEATGYTF. In nucleotides, the CDR3 is TGCGCCAGCAGCTTGGCCCGGGGGGGGACAGGGGAAGCTACTGGCTACACCTTC.